This T cell receptor (beta chain) was obtained from a study of identical twins. Study observations and caveats: Abundant cord blood beta clonotypes carried fewer insertions; memory repertoires showed none. Out-of-frame alpha sequences shared between twins exhibited an excess of low generation probability. Twins' excess sharing was less marked for out-of-frame beta sequences.

From the 5' RACE reads, TCRdb called clonotypes with MiXCR, one entry per CDR3 protein. This sample has hundreds of thousands of distinct CDR3 sequences, with 10% to 15% found just once. In every case, the donor was a healthy Caucasian. J gave up 2 bases and V 2 bases, and 8 bases lay outside the gene matches. CDR3 length: 17 amino acids. Per germline, CDR1 ENHRY and CDR2 SYGVKD. This clonotype has only a few counts. The antigen remains undetermined. These data were also reused for a study on yellow fever vaccine responses in identical twins.

Sequencing used CD8+ T cells sorted from blood. This receptor was obtained from a woman in her late teens or twenties in good health. The chain links TRBV10-3 to TRBJ2-1, with 8 nucleotides matching TRBD2. The CDR3 region is CAISEGREDSTYNEQFF. The CDR3 bases are TGTGCCATCAGTGAGGGGCGGGAGGACAGTACCTACAATGAGCAGTTCTTC.